These T cell receptor beta chains were read from a single sample in a study of cytotoxic CD8 clonotypes in ibrutinib-treated CLL. The assay was immunoSEQ multiplex PCR, and TCRdb's table has in-frame clones only and misses some. The sample contains about 40,000 clones, roughly 72% of which appear only once. The material was PBMCs, obtained at disease progression, from a patient treated with ibrutinib. The receptors come from a human donor with chronic lymphocytic leukemia. The CDR3 runs from the conserved cysteine through the conserved F or W. D genes are given only for firm matches. Rows may omit the clone size; those that give it use once, few, many or a size class.

D gene	V gene	J gene	clone size	CDR3 protein	CDR3 DNA
NA	TRBV12-5	TRBJ2-1	NA	CASGLGFNEQFF	TGTGCTAGTGGTTTAGGATTCAATGAGCAGTTCTTC
TRBD1	TRBV5-4	TRBJ2-1	NA	CASSSAGTVSYNEQFF	TGTGCCAGCAGCTCAGCCGGGACAGTATCCTACAATGAGCAGTTCTTC
TRBD1	TRBV19	TRBJ2-7	NA	CASSVAGTGDEQYF	TGTGCCAGTAGTGTCGCCGGGACAGGAGACGAGCAGTACTTC
NA	TRBV19	TRBJ1-1	NA	CASSMLGQGNTEAFF	TGTGCCAGTAGTATGTTAGGGCAGGGGAACACTGAAGCTTTCTTT
NA	TRBV10-3	TRBJ2-1	NA	CAISMIASNNEQFF	TGTGCCATCAGCATGATAGCGAGCAACAATGAGCAGTTCTTC
TRBD2	TRBV7-3	TRBJ2-7	NA	CASSLTSGSSYEQYF	TGTGCCAGCAGCTTAACTAGCGGGAGCTCCTACGAGCAGTACTTC
NA	TRBV6-5	TRBJ2-1	NA	CASRGSDNEQFF	TGTGCCAGCAGGGGCAGCGACAATGAGCAGTTCTTC
TRBD2	TRBV25-1	TRBJ2-1	NA	CASSEGLAGVNEQFF	TGTGCCAGCAGTGAAGGACTAGCGGGAGTAAATGAGCAGTTCTTC
TRBD1	TRBV7-9	TRBJ2-2	NA	CASSFGTGTTGELFF	TGTGCCAGCAGCTTTGGGACAGGGACCACCGGGGAGCTGTTTTTT
NA	TRBV18	TRBJ1-4	NA	CASSPPTGNEKLFF	TGTGCCAGCTCACCACCGACGGGTAATGAAAAACTGTTTTTT
TRBD2	TRBV10-1	TRBJ2-1	NA	CASSRSSGGSPYNEQFF	TGCGCCAGCAGTCGCTCTAGCGGGGGGTCCCCCTACAATGAGCAGTTCTTC
TRBD1	TRBV9	TRBJ2-7	NA	CASSPLTGTEAYEQYF	TGTGCCAGCAGCCCCTTGACCGGGACAGAAGCCTACGAGCAGTACTTC
NA	TRBV7-9	TRBJ2-4	NA	CASSSGQGTMYDKNIQYF	TGTGCCAGCAGCTCTGGGCAGGGGACTATGTATGACAAAAACATTCAGTACTTC
NA	TRBV7-6	TRBJ2-1	NA	CASSLGNEQFF	TGTGCCAGCAGCTTAGGCAATGAGCAGTTCTTC
NA	TRBV9	TRBJ1-3	few	CASRPGSSGNTIYF	TGTGCCAGCAGGCCGGGGAGCTCTGGAAACACCATATATTTT
NA	TRBV30	TRBJ2-7	NA	CAWGGPDEQYF	TGTGCCTGGGGGGGGCCAGACGAGCAGTACTTC
NA	TRBV6-5	TRBJ2-7	NA	CASGVRGF	TGTGCCAGCGGCGTTAGGGGCTTC
NA	TRBV19	TRBJ1-5	NA	CASSTSDSSNQPQHF	TGTGCCAGTAGTACTTCGGACAGTAGCAATCAGCCCCAGCATTTT
NA	TRBV7-2	TRBJ2-1	few	CASRLQGGTLYNEQFF	TGTGCCAGCAGATTACAAGGAGGGACGCTATACAATGAGCAGTTCTTC
NA	TRBV6-6	TRBJ2-1	NA	CASRIGGNEQFF	TGTGCCAGCAGAATAGGGGGCAATGAGCAGTTCTTC
NA	TRBV30	TRBJ2-5	NA	CAWVPKKRNQETQYF	TGTGCCTGGGTCCCCAAGAAAAGGAACCAAGAGACCCAGTACTTC
TRBD2	TRBV6-4	TRBJ2-1	NA	CASKPAGAEGEQFF	TGTGCCAGCAAGCCAGCGGGAGCCGAGGGTGAGCAGTTCTTC
NA	TRBV2	TRBJ1-2	NA	CASGGNYGYTF	TGTGCCAGCGGAGGTAACTATGGCTACACCTTC
TRBD1	TRBV5-1	TRBJ2-2	NA	CASSTQGAYNTGELFF	TGCGCCAGCAGTACACAGGGGGCTTATAACACCGGGGAGCTGTTTTTT
NA	TRBV13	TRBJ2-1	NA	CASSFRGAGYNEQFF	TGTGCCAGCAGCTTCCGGGGGGCAGGCTACAATGAGCAGTTCTTC
NA	TRBV5-1	TRBJ2-7	NA	CASSLGESGYEQYF	TGTGCCAGCAGCTTGGGCGAATCGGGCTACGAGCAGTACTTC
TRBD2	TRBV11-2	TRBJ2-3	few	CASSRGGRRADTQYF	TGTGCCAGCAGCCGGGGGGGGAGAAGGGCAGATACGCAGTATTTT
NA	TRBV11-3	TRBJ2-3	NA	CASNHPILGDTQYF	TGTGCCAGCAACCATCCCATCCTCGGGGATACGCAGTATTTT
TRBD1	TRBV5-8	TRBJ2-5	NA	CASSLGLDRGVETQYF	TGTGCCAGCAGCTTGGGGCTGGACAGGGGTGTGGAGACCCAGTACTTC
NA	TRBV14	TRBJ1-1	few	CASSPPGPKNTEAFF	TGTGCCAGCAGTCCACCGGGACCGAAGAACACTGAAGCTTTCTTT
NA	TRBV9	TRBJ1-1	NA	CASSVGGVRTEAFF	TGTGCCAGCAGCGTAGGGGGGGTCAGAACTGAAGCTTTCTTT
TRBD1	TRBV7-2	TRBJ2-1	few	CASTMTGAFNEQFF	TGTGCCAGCACCATGACAGGGGCATTCAATGAGCAGTTCTTC
NA	TRBV5-1	TRBJ1-1	once	CASSSEGQERAFF	TGCGCCAGCAGCTCGGAGGGGCAGGAGAGAGCTTTCTTT
TRBD2	TRBV2	TRBJ2-5	NA	CASTQGTRSGTQYF	TGTGCCAGCACCCAAGGGACTAGATCGGGGACCCAGTACTTC
NA	TRBV29-1	TRBJ1-2	few	CSVGRPGGYTF	TGCAGCGTTGGAAGGCCGGGCGGCTACACCTTC
NA	TRBV28	TRBJ2-2	NA	CATASGVTGELFF	TGTGCCACGGCCTCAGGGGTGACCGGGGAGCTGTTTTTT
NA	TRBV19	TRBJ2-5	NA	CASSIGTNQETQYF	TGTGCCAGTAGTATAGGGACTAATCAAGAGACCCAGTACTTC
NA	TRBV18	TRBJ1-2	NA	CASSPQYNENYGYTF	TGTGCCAGCTCACCCCAGTACAACGAGAACTATGGCTACACCTTC
TRBD2	TRBV5-1	TRBJ2-7	NA	CASSLAVGGGPHEQYF	TGCGCCAGCAGCTTGGCTGTCGGGGGAGGGCCTCACGAGCAGTACTTC
TRBD2	TRBV28	TRBJ2-7	NA	CASGGGGANEQYF	TGTGCCAGCGGAGGCGGGGGGGCAAACGAGCAGTACTTC
NA	TRBV9	TRBJ1-1	NA	CASSHLMGGSDTEAFF	TGTGCCAGCAGCCATCTCATGGGGGGATCGGACACTGAAGCTTTCTTT
NA	TRBV9	TRBJ1-2	NA	CASSMRGWDGYTF	TGTGCCAGCAGCATGAGGGGATGGGATGGCTACACCTTC
NA	TRBV27	TRBJ1-4	NA	CASSGTAEKLFF	TGTGCCAGCAGTGGGACGGCCGAAAAACTGTTTTTT
NA	TRBV5-4	TRBJ1-3	NA	CASSVEGAKNTIYF	TGTGCCAGCAGCGTTGAGGGCGCAAAGAACACCATATATTTT
TRBD2	TRBV28	TRBJ2-7	few	CASTGGRYEQYF	TGTGCCAGCACGGGGGGTAGGTACGAGCAGTACTTC
NA	TRBV13	TRBJ2-2	NA	CASRVGENTGELFF	TGTGCCAGCAGGGTTGGGGAGAACACCGGGGAGCTGTTTTTT
TRBD2	TRBV9	TRBJ2-2	once	CASSPHLAGAGTGELFF	TGTGCCAGCAGCCCCCATCTAGCGGGAGCGGGCACCGGGGAGCTGTTTTTT
NA	TRBV9	TRBJ2-1	NA	CASSAYNTGSYNEQFF	TGTGCCAGCAGCGCCTATAATACGGGGTCCTACAATGAGCAGTTCTTC
TRBD1	TRBV28	TRBJ2-3	NA	CASSLLFGQGATDTQYF	TGTGCCAGCAGTTTATTATTCGGACAGGGGGCCACAGATACGCAGTATTTT
TRBD2	TRBV11-3	TRBJ2-1	few	CASSPPGGLYNEQFF	TGTGCCAGCAGCCCACCGGGGGGGCTGTACAATGAGCAGTTCTTC